Listed below are T cell receptor beta chains from one sample, sequenced in a study of blood T cell repertoires in COVID-19. Repertoires were generated with immunoSEQ multiplex PCR, while TCRdb's copy carries only in-frame clones and drops some. There are about 200,000 clones in the sample; around nine tenths occur only once, and about 4.7% lies in the top ten. Sequenced sample: PBMCs or T cells enriched from blood (not recorded which). The receptors shown here come from a woman younger than 45 who had been exposed to COVID-19. Both conserved end residues are part of each CDR3. Each record gives: J gene, V gene, D gene, clone size, CDR3 protein, CDR3 DNA. A D gene is named only where the DNA matches it firmly. Size is stated for part of the rows, as once, few or many counts, or as a class when the clone is expanded.

j_call: TRBJ1-1; v_call: TRBV10-3; d_call: NA; clone_size: NA; cdr3_aa: CAISGPGNTEAFF; cdr3_nt: TGTGCCATCAGTGGCCCAGGGAACACTGAAGCTTTCTTT
j_call: TRBJ2-2; v_call: TRBV2; d_call: NA; clone_size: NA; cdr3_aa: CASTLTNPNTGELFF; cdr3_nt: TGTGCCAGCACACTAACCAACCCGAACACCGGGGAGCTGTTTTTT
j_call: TRBJ1-2; v_call: TRBV14; d_call: NA; clone_size: NA; cdr3_aa: CASSQDRNYGYTF; cdr3_nt: TGTGCCAGCAGCCAAGACAGGAACTATGGCTACACCTTC
j_call: TRBJ2-1; v_call: TRBV24-1; d_call: NA; clone_size: NA; cdr3_aa: CATSAAGVRDEQFF; cdr3_nt: TGTGCCACCAGTGCGGCAGGCGTCAGGGATGAGCAGTTCTTC
j_call: TRBJ1-1; v_call: TRBV2; d_call: NA; clone_size: NA; cdr3_aa: CASCEALRLWVEQGPEGTEAFF; cdr3_nt: TGTGCCAGCTGTGAAGCGCTTCGGCTCTGGGTCGAACAGGGACCTGAGGGGACTGAAGCTTTCTTT
j_call: TRBJ2-4; v_call: TRBV2; d_call: NA; clone_size: NA; cdr3_aa: CASSSREIEYF; cdr3_nt: TGTGCCAGCAGTTCGAGGGAAATTGAGTACTTC
j_call: TRBJ1-3; v_call: TRBV2; d_call: TRBD1; clone_size: NA; cdr3_aa: CASTTGQGTNTIYF; cdr3_nt: TGTGCCAGCACCACGGGACAGGGTACGAACACCATATATTTT
j_call: TRBJ2-7; v_call: TRBV30; d_call: NA; clone_size: NA; cdr3_aa: CAWSVTASYEQYF; cdr3_nt: TGTGCCTGGAGTGTAACAGCTTCCTACGAGCAGTACTTC
j_call: TRBJ2-7; v_call: TRBV7-2; d_call: TRBD1; clone_size: NA; cdr3_aa: CASRQGASYEQYF; cdr3_nt: TGTGCCAGCAGACAGGGGGCCTCCTACGAGCAGTACTTC
j_call: TRBJ1-1; v_call: TRBV29-1; d_call: TRBD1; clone_size: NA; cdr3_aa: CSVSRGQGLNTEAFF; cdr3_nt: TGCAGCGTCTCGAGGGGACAGGGTTTGAACACTGAAGCTTTCTTT
j_call: TRBJ1-2; v_call: TRBV25-1; d_call: TRBD1; clone_size: NA; cdr3_aa: CASRLDRATTF; cdr3_nt: TGTGCCAGCAGGTTGGACAGGGCAACCACCTTC
j_call: TRBJ1-5; v_call: TRBV28; d_call: TRBD1; clone_size: NA; cdr3_aa: CASTPGQGNQPQHF; cdr3_nt: TGTGCCAGCACCCCGGGACAGGGAAATCAGCCCCAGCATTTT
j_call: TRBJ1-5; v_call: TRBV12-2; d_call: NA; clone_size: NA; cdr3_aa: CASRFPEGEGNQPQHF; cdr3_nt: TGTGCAAGTCGCTTTCCGGAAGGGGAGGGCAATCAGCCCCAGCATTTT
j_call: TRBJ1-6; v_call: TRBV5-4; d_call: NA; clone_size: NA; cdr3_aa: CASSLRAYSPLHF; cdr3_nt: TGTGCCAGCAGCTTACGAGCGTATTCACCCCTCCACTTT
j_call: TRBJ2-7; v_call: TRBV27; d_call: NA; clone_size: NA; cdr3_aa: CASSLAHPYEQYF; cdr3_nt: TGTGCCAGCAGTTTGGCACATCCCTACGAGCAGTACTTC
j_call: TRBJ2-7; v_call: TRBV10-2; d_call: NA; clone_size: NA; cdr3_aa: CASRPQGYEQYF; cdr3_nt: TGCGCCAGCAGACCGCAGGGTTACGAGCAGTACTTC
j_call: TRBJ2-2; v_call: TRBV5-6; d_call: TRBD2; clone_size: NA; cdr3_aa: CASSLRTSGVPGELFF; cdr3_nt: TGTGCCAGCAGCCTACGGACTAGCGGGGTCCCCGGGGAGCTGTTTTTT
j_call: TRBJ1-5; v_call: TRBV28; d_call: TRBD1; clone_size: NA; cdr3_aa: CASSPGQANQPQHF; cdr3_nt: TGTGCCAGCAGTCCGGGACAGGCCAATCAGCCCCAGCATTTT
j_call: TRBJ1-2; v_call: TRBV3-1/TRBV3-2; d_call: NA; clone_size: once; cdr3_aa: CASSRNGQPYGYTF; cdr3_nt: TGTGCCAGCAGCCGAAATGGACAGCCCTATGGCTACACCTTC
j_call: TRBJ2-1; v_call: TRBV5-1; d_call: NA; clone_size: NA; cdr3_aa: CASSPSGDISYNEQFF; cdr3_nt: TGCGCCAGCAGCCCTTCTGGGGACATCTCCTACAATGAGCAGTTCTTC
j_call: TRBJ1-2; v_call: TRBV28; d_call: NA; clone_size: NA; cdr3_aa: CASSYPQGYDYGYTF; cdr3_nt: TGTGCCAGCAGTTACCCCCAGGGGTACGACTATGGCTACACCTTC
j_call: TRBJ1-1; v_call: TRBV15; d_call: TRBD1; clone_size: once; cdr3_aa: CATSIGQGEAFF; cdr3_nt: TGTGCCACCAGCATCGGACAGGGGGAAGCTTTCTTT
j_call: TRBJ2-1; v_call: TRBV19; d_call: NA; clone_size: NA; cdr3_aa: CASSRTRGYNEQFF; cdr3_nt: TGTGCCAGTAGTCGCACGCGGGGTTACAATGAGCAGTTCTTC
j_call: TRBJ1-1; v_call: TRBV30; d_call: NA; clone_size: NA; cdr3_aa: CAWSVLGSEAFF; cdr3_nt: TGTGCCTGGAGTGTCCTCGGGTCTGAAGCTTTCTTT
j_call: TRBJ2-5; v_call: TRBV7-9; d_call: NA; clone_size: few; cdr3_aa: CASSPIQDLRVGDTAQYF; cdr3_nt: TGTGCCAGCAGCCCTATACAAGATTTGAGGGTGGGGGACACGGCCCAGTACTTC
j_call: TRBJ2-7; v_call: TRBV19; d_call: NA; clone_size: once; cdr3_aa: CASSPQLSSYEQYF; cdr3_nt: TGTGCCAGTAGCCCCCAACTCTCGTCCTACGAGCAGTACTTC
j_call: TRBJ1-2; v_call: TRBV2; d_call: NA; clone_size: NA; cdr3_aa: CASTKGTYLGYTF; cdr3_nt: TGTGCCAGCACCAAAGGGACATATTTGGGCTACACCTTC
j_call: TRBJ1-3; v_call: TRBV9; d_call: NA; clone_size: NA; cdr3_aa: CASSPYSDSSGNTIYF; cdr3_nt: TGTGCCAGCAGCCCGTATTCGGACAGCTCTGGAAACACCATATATTTT
j_call: TRBJ2-1; v_call: TRBV14; d_call: TRBD2; clone_size: NA; cdr3_aa: CASSQGSSGGASAYNEQFF; cdr3_nt: TGTGCCAGCAGCCAAGGTTCTAGCGGGGGGGCCAGTGCCTACAATGAGCAGTTCTTC
j_call: TRBJ1-2; v_call: TRBV11-3; d_call: NA; clone_size: NA; cdr3_aa: CASSLEFNYGYTF; cdr3_nt: TGTGCCAGCAGTTTGGAGTTTAACTATGGCTACACCTTC
j_call: TRBJ2-1; v_call: TRBV29-1; d_call: TRBD1; clone_size: NA; cdr3_aa: CSVTGTGGYNEQFF; cdr3_nt: TGCAGCGTTACCGGGACAGGGGGCTACAATGAGCAGTTCTTC
j_call: TRBJ2-4; v_call: TRBV4-2; d_call: NA; clone_size: NA; cdr3_aa: CASGGTAHGAKNIQYF; cdr3_nt: TGTGCCAGCGGGGGGACCGCCCATGGGGCCAAAAACATTCAGTACTTC
j_call: TRBJ1-5; v_call: TRBV2; d_call: TRBD1; clone_size: NA; cdr3_aa: CASSPGQGRNQPQHF; cdr3_nt: TGTGCCAGCAGTCCGGGACAGGGCCGCAATCAGCCCCAGCATTTT
j_call: TRBJ2-1; v_call: TRBV27; d_call: TRBD2; clone_size: NA; cdr3_aa: CASRTSGGYEQFF; cdr3_nt: TGTGCCAGCAGGACTAGCGGGGGCTATGAGCAGTTCTTC
j_call: TRBJ1-2; v_call: TRBV30; d_call: NA; clone_size: NA; cdr3_aa: CAWTNNYGYTF; cdr3_nt: TGTGCCTGGACCAATAACTATGGCTACACCTTC
j_call: TRBJ2-3; v_call: TRBV10-2; d_call: TRBD2; clone_size: NA; cdr3_aa: CASSEGTGGPGDTQYF; cdr3_nt: TGCGCCAGCAGTGAAGGGACGGGGGGGCCAGGAGATACGCAGTATTTT
j_call: TRBJ2-2; v_call: TRBV6-5; d_call: NA; clone_size: NA; cdr3_aa: CASSYTDTGELFF; cdr3_nt: TGTGCCAGCAGTTACACAGACACCGGGGAGCTGTTTTTT
j_call: TRBJ2-1; v_call: TRBV12-3/TRBV12-4; d_call: NA; clone_size: NA; cdr3_aa: CASRLRRNEQFF; cdr3_nt: TGTGCCAGCAGACTGAGGCGCAATGAGCAGTTCTTC
j_call: TRBJ1-2; v_call: TRBV29-1; d_call: NA; clone_size: NA; cdr3_aa: CSVELAGIYGYTF; cdr3_nt: TGCAGCGTTGAACTGGCAGGTATCTATGGCTACACCTTC
j_call: TRBJ1-3; v_call: TRBV5-3; d_call: NA; clone_size: NA; cdr3_aa: CARSARGRDSGNTIYF; cdr3_nt: TGTGCCAGAAGCGCCAGGGGACGAGACTCTGGAAACACCATATATTTT
j_call: TRBJ1-4; v_call: TRBV20-1; d_call: NA; clone_size: NA; cdr3_aa: CSARVLEKLFF; cdr3_nt: TGCAGTGCTAGAGTTCTCGAAAAACTGTTTTTT
j_call: TRBJ2-5; v_call: TRBV4-1; d_call: NA; clone_size: NA; cdr3_aa: CASSQEGGETQYF; cdr3_nt: TGCGCCAGCAGCCAAGAAGGCGGAGAGACCCAGTACTTC
j_call: TRBJ1-4; v_call: TRBV5-5; d_call: TRBD1; clone_size: NA; cdr3_aa: CASSRRDRSNEKLFF; cdr3_nt: TGTGCCAGCAGCCGCCGGGACAGATCCAATGAAAAACTGTTTTTT
j_call: TRBJ2-5; v_call: TRBV4-1; d_call: NA; clone_size: once; cdr3_aa: CASSQVTGDQETQYF; cdr3_nt: TGCGCCAGCAGCCAAGTAACCGGGGATCAAGAGACCCAGTACTTC
j_call: TRBJ1-2; v_call: TRBV6-5; d_call: NA; clone_size: NA; cdr3_aa: CASSQLATLYGYTF; cdr3_nt: TGTGCCAGCAGTCAGTTAGCAACACTCTATGGCTACACCTTC
j_call: TRBJ2-3; v_call: TRBV2; d_call: TRBD2; clone_size: NA; cdr3_aa: CASIQGGGAGDTQYF; cdr3_nt: TGTGCCAGCATCCAAGGCGGGGGGGCTGGAGATACGCAGTATTTT
j_call: TRBJ2-5; v_call: TRBV24-1; d_call: TRBD1; clone_size: many; cdr3_aa: CATSDPGQGVQKTQYF; cdr3_nt: TGTGCCACCAGTGACCCGGGACAGGGAGTGCAAAAGACCCAGTACTTC